Following are 30 T cell receptor beta chains from one sample sequenced in a study of blood T cell repertoires in COVID-19. TCRdb's copy holds only in-frame clones and misses some; the assay was immunoSEQ multiplex PCR. The sample consists of tens of thousands of clones, roughly 90% of them appearing once. The source material was peripheral blood. Receptors were obtained from a man aged 50 or older with acute or convalescent COVID-19.

This chain connects TRBV6-2 or TRBV6-3 to TRBJ2-7, with D possibly matching TRBD1 (6 bases). Trimming removed 2 bases at V and 5 bases at J, with 13 bases between. This CDR3 spans 14 amino acids. The germline gives CDR1 MNHEY, CDR2 SVGEGT. CDR3 sequence: CASSYQGGWDEQYV. The CDR3, as DNA: TGTGCCAGCAGTTACCAAGGGGGTTGGGACGAGCAGTACGTC.

V usage is TRBV18 and J usage is TRBJ1-1; the D gene is possibly TRBD1 (5 bases). This CDR3 contains 13 residues. CDR1 is KGHSH and CDR2 is LQKENI in the germline V gene. The ends were cut back, 3 bases at V and 7 bases at J, with 12 bases in the middle. CDR3 bases: TGTGCCAGCTCACCGACCAGGGAGGTTGAAGCTTTCTTT. Protein: CASSPTREVEAFF. The complete variable domain, with remaining parts taken from reference TRBV18 and TRBJ1-1, reads NAGVMQNPRHLVRRRGQEARLRCSPMKGHSHVYWYRQLPEEGLKFMVYLQKENIIDESGMPKERFSAEFPKEGPSILRIQQVVRGDSAAYFCASSPTREVEAFFGQGTRLTVV.

The chain employs TRBV2 and TRBJ1-1; D is uncertain. Between the trimmed V and J ends, which lost 1 base and 8 bases, there was a span of 5 bases. The CDR3 covers 11 residues. Germline lookup yields CDR1 SNHLY and CDR2 FYNNEI. The DNA for the CDR3 is TGTGCCAGCAGTGAAGGCAGGGAAGCTTTCTTT. It yields the protein CASSEGREAFF.

The rearrangement links TRBV29-1 to TRBJ2-7; 7 bases fit TRBD1. The CDR3 runs to 12 residues. CDR1 SQVTM and CDR2 ANQGSEA come from the germline V gene. V shed 1 base and J 5 bases; nucleotides not matched to a gene: 2. The CDR3 loop is CSVEGTGHEQYF. The CDR3 bases are TGCAGCGTTGAAGGGACAGGCCACGAGCAGTACTTC.

The chain links TRBV27 to TRBJ2-5; D remains ambiguous. CDR3 length equals 15 residues. Trimming cost V 5 bases and J 5 bases, with 18 bases left between them. Germline lookup yields CDR1 MNHEY and CDR2 SMNVEV (reference sequence). The CDR3 is CASSPPAPGIETQYF. In DNA, the CDR3 is TGTGCCAGCAGTCCCCCGGCCCCGGGTATTGAGACCCAGTACTTC.

The rearrangement joins TRBV3-1 (or the pseudogene TRBV3-2) to TRBJ2-7; 10 bases are shared with TRBD1. Germline CDR1 LGHDT, CDR2 YNNKEL (reference sequence). Trimming removed 4 bases from V and 7 bases from J; junction bases left unmatched: 7. The CDR3 runs 14 residues. The CDR3 loop reads CASSRGTGVLEQYF. The CDR3 nucleotides read TGTGCCAGCAGCCGTGGGACAGGGGTCCTAGAGCAGTACTTC.

V is TRBV5-1 and J is TRBJ1-2; TRBD1 matches at 9 bases. Germline V CDR1 and CDR2: SGHRS, YFSETQ. This CDR3 has 14 residues. V gave up 0 bases and J gave up 6 bases; unmatched junction bases: 3. CDR3 residues: CASSLGDRAHGYTF. The CDR3 nucleotides are TGCGCCAGCAGCTTGGGGGACAGGGCCCATGGCTACACCTTC.

The chain carries TRBV5-1 and TRBJ2-3; 12 bases match TRBD2. The germline gives CDR1 SGHRS, CDR2 YFSETQ. V dropped 0 bases and J dropped 3; count of bases not matched to a gene: 5. The CDR3 has 17 amino acids. CDR3 sequence reads: CASSLGYGTSGTDTQYF. The CDR3, as DNA: TGCGCCAGCAGCTTGGGTTACGGGACTAGCGGGACAGATACGCAGTATTTT.

CDR3 in amino acids: CATSRVVGGGNTIYF. Here the CDR3 DNA reads TGTGCCACCAGCAGAGTGGTAGGGGGCGGAAACACCATATATTTT. V gene TRBV15 combines with J gene TRBJ1-3; TRBD1 matches 7 bases. J was trimmed by 4 bases and V by 1 base; bases with no gene match: 4. The CDR3 runs 15 residues. Germline loops: CDR1 LNHNV, CDR2 YYDKDF (reference sequence).

This rearrangement joins TRBV10-3 to TRBJ2-7; TRBD1 might be the D (5 bases). The CDR3 sequence is 13 residues long. Per germline, CDR1 ENHRY and CDR2 SYGVKD. The germline V and J ends were trimmed by 4 bases and 3 bases, with 10 bases remaining between them. CDR3 residues: CAISVGQGYEQYV. The CDR3 nucleotides read TGTGCCATCAGTGTTGGCCAGGGCTACGAGCAGTACGTC.

V usage is TRBV3-1 (or the pseudogene TRBV3-2) and J usage is TRBJ1-3; possibly TRBD1 for D (6 bases). The germline V gene encodes CDR1 LGHDT and CDR2 YNNKEL (reference sequence). The CDR3 has 14 residues. Trimming removed 4 bases at V and 1 base at J, with 8 bases between. CDR3 DNA sequence: TGTGCCAGCAGCCGAGGGGGATCTGGAAACACCATATATTTT. This translates into CASSRGGSGNTIYF.

CDR3 sequence reads: CASSQGRGRILSGNTIYF. The CDR3 coding sequence is TGTGCCAGCAGCCAAGGCAGGGGGCGCATCTTATCCGGAAACACCATATATTTT. The rearrangement links TRBV3-1 (or the pseudogene TRBV3-2) to TRBJ1-3; 8 bases are shared with TRBD1. Germline lookup yields CDR1 LGHDT and CDR2 YNNKEL (reference sequence). The V gene end was trimmed by 1 base and the J gene end by 4 bases; junction bases not matched to a gene: 12. CDR3 length: 18 amino acids.

The rearrangement links TRBV7-8 to TRBJ2-3, with 8 positions matching TRBD1. V was pared by 6 bases and J by 2 bases, with 7 bases of the junction left unmatched. The CDR3 spans 15 residues. Germline values: CDR1 SGHVS, CDR2 FQNEAQ. The CDR3 coding sequence is TGTGCCAGCAGTTTTTACAGGGGGACCACAGATACGCAGTATTTT. Translated: CASSFYRGTTDTQYF.

The V and J genes are TRBV12-3 or TRBV12-4 and TRBJ2-7, with unresolved D. Trimming stripped 0 bases from V and 6 bases from J, with 6 bases between. This CDR3 has 12 residues. CDR3 sequence (DNA): TGTGCCAGCAGTTTAGCGCGAACCGAGCAGTACTTC. The encoded protein is CASSLARTEQYF.

The rearrangement uses TRBV27 and TRBJ2-7, with 7 bases aligning to TRBD1. V was clipped by 3 bases and J by 4 bases; unmatched bases: 3. This CDR3 is built from 13 residues. Germline V lookup: CDR1 MNHEY, CDR2 SMNVEV (reference sequence). CDR3 DNA: TGTGCCAGCAGTTTGAGGGGGCCATACGAGCAGTACTTC. This gives the protein CASSLRGPYEQYF.

The V and J genes are TRBV5-5 and TRBJ2-5; 7 bases map to TRBD1. The CDR3 contains 15 residues. Germline V gene sequence: CDR1 SGHKS, CDR2 YYEKEE (reference sequence). Trimming at V came to 2 bases and at J to 4 bases, leaving 8 bases not matched to a gene. CDR3 loop: CASSFRDSQIETQYF. For the CDR3, the DNA is TGTGCCAGCAGCTTCCGGGACAGCCAAATAGAGACCCAGTACTTC. Drawing the rest from reference TRBV5-5 and TRBJ2-5, the complete variable domain is DAGVTQSPTHLIKTRGQQVTLRCSPISGHKSVSWYQQVLGQGPQFIFQYYEKEERGRGNFPDRFSARQFPNYSSELNVNALLLGDSALYLCASSFRDSQIETQYFGPGTRLLVL.

V usage is TRBV5-4 and J usage is TRBJ2-5; TRBD2 matches at 9 bases. There are 19 residues in the CDR3. V gave up 4 bases and J gave up 1 base; unmatched junction bases: 17. Per the germline V gene, CDR1 is SGHNT and CDR2 is YYREEE (reference sequence). DNA for the CDR3: TGTGCCAGCAGCATACCACCGGGACTAGCCTCCCGGGGCCAAGAGACCCAGTACTTC. Encoded protein: CASSIPPGLASRGQETQYF.

This chain links TRBV7-3 with TRBJ2-1; TRBD1 matches 8 bases. This CDR3 has 15 amino acids. CDR1 and CDR2 (germline): SGHTA, FQGTGA. Losses at the gene ends were 5 bases for V and 4 bases for J; bases not matched to a gene: 7. The CDR3 DNA is TGTGCCAGCAGCCCAGGGGGCGCGGGGTACAATGAGCAGTTCTTC. Translated, it gives CASSPGGAGYNEQFF.

The chain employs TRBV20-1 and TRBJ2-1; maybe TRBD1 (6 bases). In germline, CDR1 is DFQATT, CDR2 SNEGSKA (reference sequence). V was cut by 5 bases and J by 12 bases, with 14 bases left in between. The CDR3 length is 11 residues. The CDR3 loop reads CSALKQGWQFF. The CDR3 nucleotides read TGCAGTGCTCTTAAACAGGGTTGGCAGTTCTTC.

The V and J genes are TRBV5-1 and TRBJ2-1; 7 nucleotides line up with TRBD2. Germline trimming cut 1 base from V and 3 bases from J; bases unmatched to any gene: 19. This CDR3 has 20 amino acids. Germline V gene sequence: CDR1 SGHRS, CDR2 YFSETQ. DNA of the CDR3: TGCGCCAGCAGCTTGTGGGGGGGAGCGGACACTACTTATATCTACAATGAGCAGTTCTTC. Translation gives CASSLWGGADTTYIYNEQFF.

This chain links TRBV9 with TRBJ2-2; D is unclear. CDR1 SGDLS and CDR2 YYNGEE come from the germline V gene. V was shortened by 2 bases and J by 5 bases, with 4 bases between the two germline ends. CDR3 length equals 12 residues. DNA of the CDR3: TGTGCCAGCAGCGTTATAACCGGGGAGCTGTTTTTT. Translating gives CASSVITGELFF.

J is TRBJ2-3 and V is TRBV7-3; 7 nucleotides line up with TRBD2. CDR1 and CDR2 (germline): SGHTA, FQGTGA. The ends lost 0 bases at V and 3 bases at J; junction bases unmatched: 9. This CDR3 has 17 amino acids. The CDR3 region has the DNA TGTGCCAGCAGCTTAACGTTTCGGGGGAGGGGAACAGATACGCAGTATTTT. Its translation: CASSLTFRGRGTDTQYF.

The count of this clone is one. The rearrangement uses TRBV9 and TRBJ2-1; 16 positions agree with TRBD2. The germline gives CDR1 SGDLS, CDR2 YYNGEE. V lost 5 bases and J lost 8; bases outside the gene matches: 4. The CDR3 has 15 residues. Here the CDR3 reads CASSAGTSGRDEQFF. The CDR3 region has the DNA TGTGCCAGCAGTGCAGGGACTAGCGGGAGGGATGAGCAGTTCTTC.

The chain carries TRBV2 and TRBJ2-3; D call uncertain. The CDR3 contains 12 residues. CDR1 is SNHLY, CDR2 FYNNEI, per germline. V was cut by 7 bases and J by 0 bases, with 5 bases left in between. The CDR3 DNA reads TGTGCCAGCAAGCCTAGCACAGATACGCAGTATTTT. Translation gives CASKPSTDTQYF.

The chain employs TRBV7-9 and TRBJ1-4, with 7 bases fitting TRBD1. From germline, CDR1 is SEHNR and CDR2 FQNEAQ (reference sequence). CDR3 length: 14 residues. With 3 bases clipped from V and 8 bases from J, the junction kept 6 bases outside the gene matches. The CDR3 DNA reads as TGTGCCAGCAGCTTGGGACAGCAACAAGAAAAACTGTTTTTT. Its translation: CASSLGQQQEKLFF. The entire variable domain, with the rest obtained from reference TRBV7-9 and TRBJ1-4, is as follows: DTGVSQNPRHKITKRGQNVTFRCDPISEHNRLYWYRQTLGQGPEFLTYFQNEAQLEKSRLLSDRFSAERPKGSFSTLEIQRTEQGDSAMYLCASSLGQQQEKLFFGSGTQLSVL.

This chain connects TRBV7-8 to TRBJ1-6; 7 bases align to TRBD1. Germline V gene lookup returns CDR1 SGHVS and CDR2 FQNEAQ. The V and J ends lost 5 bases and 3 bases, in that order; junction bases with no gene match: 7. This CDR3 comprises 16 residues. The CDR3 region is CASSIWDSFYNSPLHF. CDR3 in DNA: TGTGCCAGCAGCATCTGGGACAGCTTCTATAATTCACCCCTCCACTTT.

This chain links TRBV25-1 with TRBJ2-5; 9 nucleotides agree with TRBD2. The trim removed 3 bases at V and 7 bases at J, leaving 9 bases unmatched. Germline loops: CDR1 MGHDK, CDR2 SYGVNS. This CDR3 spans 15 amino acids. CDR3 DNA: TGTGCCAGCAGTGACAGCGGGGGGTCTTCAGGGACCCAGTACTTC. Protein: CASSDSGGSSGTQYF.

This chain uses TRBV19 with TRBJ1-5, with D unresolved. The CDR3 runs 20 residues. Germline assignment: CDR1 LNHDA and CDR2 SQIVND (reference sequence). Between the trimmed V and J ends, which lost 3 bases and 2 bases, there was a span of 26 bases. CDR3 amino acids: CASSMFPPGMRGRGNQPQHF. The CDR3 region has the DNA TGTGCCAGTAGTATGTTCCCCCCGGGTATGCGGGGTAGGGGCAATCAGCCCCAGCATTTT.

V usage is TRBV2 and J usage is TRBJ1-2; 8 positions match TRBD1. V gave up 6 bases and J gave up 4 bases; unmatched junction bases: 4. Germline V gene lookup returns CDR1 SNHLY and CDR2 FYNNEI. This CDR3 comprises 13 residues. CDR3 coding DNA: TGTGCCAGCAGCAGACAGGGGATCTATGGCTACACCTTC. As protein: CASSRQGIYGYTF. Complete variable domain (other parts from reference TRBV2 and TRBJ1-2): EPEVTQTPSHQVTQMGQEVILRCVPISNHLYFYWYRQILGQKVEFLVSFYNNEISEKSEIFDDQFSVERPDGSNFTLKIRSTKLEDSAMYFCASSRQGIYGYTFGSGTRLTVV.

Here the CDR3 reads CASMAVAGGEQFF. CDR3 DNA: TGTGCCAGTATGGCCGTTGCGGGGGGTGAGCAGTTCTTC. V usage is TRBV19 and J usage is TRBJ2-1; TRBD2 aligns across 8 bases. This CDR3 has 13 residues. Germline V lookup: CDR1 LNHDA, CDR2 SQIVND (reference sequence). Trimming cost V 7 bases and J 9 bases; bases outside gene matches: 8.